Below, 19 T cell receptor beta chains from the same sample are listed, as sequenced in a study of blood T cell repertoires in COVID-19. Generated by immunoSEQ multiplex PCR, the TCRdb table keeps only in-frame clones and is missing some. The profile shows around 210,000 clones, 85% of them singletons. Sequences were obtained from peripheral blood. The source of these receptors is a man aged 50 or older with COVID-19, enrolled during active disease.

Written as DNA, the CDR3 is TGCGCCAGCAGCATAGCTACAGGGATGAAGCCATACAATGAGCAGTTCTTC. Translation: CASSIATGMKPYNEQFF. This chain joins TRBV5-1 and TRBJ2-1, with TRBD1 as a possible D gene (6 bases). CDR1 is SGHRS and CDR2 is YFSETQ in the germline V gene. The CDR3 has 17 residues. V was cut by 4 bases and J by 4 bases, with 21 bases left in between.

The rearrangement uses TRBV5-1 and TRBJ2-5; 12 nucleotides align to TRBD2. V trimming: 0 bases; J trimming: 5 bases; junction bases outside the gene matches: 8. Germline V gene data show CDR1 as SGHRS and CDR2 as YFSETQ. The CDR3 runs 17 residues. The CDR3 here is CASSLATGTSGRETQYF. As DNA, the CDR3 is TGCGCCAGCAGCTTGGCAACCGGGACTAGCGGGCGGGAGACCCAGTACTTC.

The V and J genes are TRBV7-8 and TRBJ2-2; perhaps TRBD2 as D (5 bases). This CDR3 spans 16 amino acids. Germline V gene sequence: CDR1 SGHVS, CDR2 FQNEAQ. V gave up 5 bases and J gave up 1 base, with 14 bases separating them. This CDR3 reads CASSRTRERNTGELFF. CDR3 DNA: TGTGCCAGCAGCCGCACTAGGGAGAGGAACACCGGGGAGCTGTTTTTT.

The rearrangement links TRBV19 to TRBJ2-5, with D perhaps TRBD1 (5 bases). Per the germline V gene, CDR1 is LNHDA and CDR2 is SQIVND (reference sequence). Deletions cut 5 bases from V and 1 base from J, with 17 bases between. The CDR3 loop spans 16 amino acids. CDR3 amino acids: CASSPNPRVSQETQYF. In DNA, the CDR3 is TGTGCCAGTAGTCCGAACCCCAGGGTATCCCAAGAGACCCAGTACTTC.

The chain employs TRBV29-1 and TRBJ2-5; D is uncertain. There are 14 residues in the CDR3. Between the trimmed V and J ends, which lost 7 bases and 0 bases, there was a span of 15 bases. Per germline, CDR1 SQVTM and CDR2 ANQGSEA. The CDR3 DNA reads TGCAGCGCCGTACCAGACTTGTACCAAGAGACCCAGTACTTC. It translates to CSAVPDLYQETQYF.

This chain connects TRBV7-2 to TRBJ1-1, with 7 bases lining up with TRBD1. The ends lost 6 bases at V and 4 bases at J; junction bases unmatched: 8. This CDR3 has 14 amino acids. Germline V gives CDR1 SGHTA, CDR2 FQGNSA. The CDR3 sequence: CASRANRGGTEAFF. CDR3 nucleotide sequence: TGTGCCAGCAGAGCTAACAGGGGTGGCACTGAAGCTTTCTTT.

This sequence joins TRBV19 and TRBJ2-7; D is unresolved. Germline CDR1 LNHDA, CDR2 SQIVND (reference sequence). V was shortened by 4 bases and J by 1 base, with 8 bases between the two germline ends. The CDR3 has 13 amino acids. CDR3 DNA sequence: TGTGCCAGTAGTAACGGGTATTCCTACGAGCAGTACTTC. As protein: CASSNGYSYEQYF. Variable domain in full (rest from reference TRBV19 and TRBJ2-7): DGGITQSPKYLFRKEGQNVTLSCEQNLNHDAMYWYRQDPGQGLRLIYYSQIVNDFQKGDIAEGYSVSREKKESFPLTVTSAQKNPTAFYLCASSNGYSYEQYFGPGTRLTVT.

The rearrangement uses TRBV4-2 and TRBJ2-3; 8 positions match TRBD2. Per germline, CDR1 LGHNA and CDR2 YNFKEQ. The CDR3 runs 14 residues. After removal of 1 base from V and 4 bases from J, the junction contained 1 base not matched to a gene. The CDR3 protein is CASSQGTSSDTQYF. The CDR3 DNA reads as TGTGCCAGCAGCCAAGGGACTAGCTCAGATACGCAGTATTTT.

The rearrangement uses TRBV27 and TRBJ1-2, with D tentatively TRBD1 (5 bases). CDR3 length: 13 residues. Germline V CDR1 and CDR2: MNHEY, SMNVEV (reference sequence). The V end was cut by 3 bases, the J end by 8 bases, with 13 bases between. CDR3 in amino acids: CASSFRGSEGYTF. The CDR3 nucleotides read TGTGCCAGCAGTTTCCGGGGGTCGGAAGGCTACACCTTC.

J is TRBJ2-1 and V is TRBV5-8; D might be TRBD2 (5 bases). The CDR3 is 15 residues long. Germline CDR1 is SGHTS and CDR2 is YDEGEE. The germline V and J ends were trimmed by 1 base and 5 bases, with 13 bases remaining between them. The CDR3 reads CASSLLAGLNNEQFF. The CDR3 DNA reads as TGTGCCAGCAGCTTGTTGGCGGGCCTGAACAATGAGCAGTTCTTC.

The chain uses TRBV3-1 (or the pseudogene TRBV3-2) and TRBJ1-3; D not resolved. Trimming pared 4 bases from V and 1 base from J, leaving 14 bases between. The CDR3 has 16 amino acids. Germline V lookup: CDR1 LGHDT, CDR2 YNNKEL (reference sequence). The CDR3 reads CASSRGQAGSGNTIYF. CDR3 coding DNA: TGTGCCAGCAGCCGTGGGCAGGCCGGATCTGGAAACACCATATATTTT.

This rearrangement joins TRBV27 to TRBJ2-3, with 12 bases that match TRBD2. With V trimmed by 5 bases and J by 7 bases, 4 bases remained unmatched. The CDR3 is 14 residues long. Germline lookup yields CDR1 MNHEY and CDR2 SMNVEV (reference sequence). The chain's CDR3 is CASSPLAGGNTQYF. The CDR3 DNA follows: TGTGCCAGCAGTCCACTAGCGGGGGGAAATACGCAGTATTTT.

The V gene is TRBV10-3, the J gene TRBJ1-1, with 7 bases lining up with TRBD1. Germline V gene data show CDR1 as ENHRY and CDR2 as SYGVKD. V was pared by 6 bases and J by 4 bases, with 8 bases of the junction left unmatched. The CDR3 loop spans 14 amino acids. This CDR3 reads CAISPTGTVTEAFF. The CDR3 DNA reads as TGTGCCATCAGCCCGACAGGGACGGTCACTGAAGCTTTCTTT.

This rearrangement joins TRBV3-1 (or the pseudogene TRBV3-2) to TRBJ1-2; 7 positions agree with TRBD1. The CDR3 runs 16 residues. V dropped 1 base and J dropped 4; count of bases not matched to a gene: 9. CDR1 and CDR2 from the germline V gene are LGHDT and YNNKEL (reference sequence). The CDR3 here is CASSQVLQGLGYGYTF. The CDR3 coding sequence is TGTGCCAGCAGCCAAGTACTACAGGGGCTCGGCTATGGCTACACCTTC.

This CDR3 reads CASSAQGALYEQYF. For the CDR3, the DNA is TGTGCCAGCAGTGCCCAGGGGGCGCTCTACGAGCAGTACTTC. This sequence joins TRBV9 and TRBJ2-7, with 8 bases that match TRBD1. The CDR3 has 14 amino acids. Unmatched junction bases numbered 7, after V lost 5 bases and J lost 3 bases. Germline-derived CDR1 and CDR2 are SGDLS and YYNGEE.

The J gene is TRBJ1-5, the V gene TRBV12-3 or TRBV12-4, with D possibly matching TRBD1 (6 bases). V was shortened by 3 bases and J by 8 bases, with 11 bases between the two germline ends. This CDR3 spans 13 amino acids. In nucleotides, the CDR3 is TGTGCCAGCAGTTTCGGGGGGCCGGAGCCCCAGCATTTT. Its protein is CASSFGGPEPQHF.

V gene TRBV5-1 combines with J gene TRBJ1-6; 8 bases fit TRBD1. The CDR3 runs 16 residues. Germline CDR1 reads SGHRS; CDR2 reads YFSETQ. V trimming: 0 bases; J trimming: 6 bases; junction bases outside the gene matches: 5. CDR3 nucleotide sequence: TGCGCCAGCAGCTTGGGGAGTGGACAGGGTAATTCACCCCTCCACTTT. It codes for CASSLGSGQGNSPLHF.

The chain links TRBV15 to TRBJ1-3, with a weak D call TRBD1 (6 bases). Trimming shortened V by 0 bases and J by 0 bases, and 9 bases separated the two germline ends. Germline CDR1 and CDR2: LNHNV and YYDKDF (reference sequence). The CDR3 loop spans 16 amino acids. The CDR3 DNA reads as TGTGCCACCAGCAGAGAAAGGGGGAACTCTGGAAACACCATATATTTT. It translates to CATSRERGNSGNTIYF.

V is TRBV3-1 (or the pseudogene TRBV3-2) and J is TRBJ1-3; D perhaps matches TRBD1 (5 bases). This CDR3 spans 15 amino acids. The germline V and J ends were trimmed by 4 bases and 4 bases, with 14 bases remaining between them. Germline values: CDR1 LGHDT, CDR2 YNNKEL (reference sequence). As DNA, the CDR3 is TGTGCCAGCAGCCCCACGGGGGTAGCCGGAAACACCATATATTTT. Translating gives CASSPTGVAGNTIYF.